The next 14 T cell receptor beta chains were all read from a single sample in a study of beta chain features in type 1 diabetes. Study conclusions and caveats: When Type 1 diabetes patients were examined, their TCRB CDR3s proved moderately but significantly shorter in all four CD4+ subsets.

The antigens for these receptors are not known. The whole isolated RNA underwent reverse transcription, so sequencing captured expressed TCRB transcripts. The data were produced by immunoSEQ multiplex PCR, yet TCRdb's version contains in-frame clones alone and is incomplete. The sample yields around 250,000 clones, over 11% seen once. The specimen sequenced was naive CD4+ T cells from blood. The source is a man younger than 40 with type 1 diabetes.

This clone was observed a handful of times. This chain connects TRBV5-1 to TRBJ2-7; 10 bases match TRBD1. The CDR3 runs to 14 residues. V lost 4 bases and J lost 2; bases outside the gene matches: 3. CDR1 and CDR2 from the germline V gene are SGHRS and YFSETQ. For the CDR3, the DNA is TGCGCCAGCAGCAGGGACAGGGGCCCCTACGAGCAGTACTTC. Its protein is CASSRDRGPYEQYF.

J is TRBJ1-2 and V is TRBV29-1; TRBD1 matches 8 bases. In germline, CDR1 is SQVTM, CDR2 ANQGSEA. The length of the CDR3 is 13 residues. Trimming took 6 bases from V and 3 from J; bases not matched to a gene: 6. The CDR3 sequence is CSVFRGPDYGYTF. Here the CDR3 DNA reads TGCAGCGTCTTCAGGGGGCCGGACTATGGCTACACCTTC.

The rearrangement links TRBV30 to TRBJ1-1; D not certain. Looked up from germline, CDR1 is GTSNPN and CDR2 is SVGIG (reference sequence). CDR3 length: 13 residues. V was clipped by 1 base and J by 1 base, with 7 bases between them. CDR3 sequence (DNA): TGTGCCTGGAGTGATCGGTCGAACACTGAAGCTTTCTTT. It translates to CAWSDRSNTEAFF.

Only a few counts were recorded for this clone. The chain links TRBV7-9 to TRBJ2-3, with 11 bases fitting TRBD2. The CDR3 covers 16 residues. The germline gives CDR1 SEHNR, CDR2 FQNEAQ (reference sequence). Trimming at V came to 4 bases and at J to 6 bases, leaving 9 bases not matched to a gene. The CDR3 reads CASSSRISGGADTQYF. CDR3 in DNA: TGTGCCAGCAGCTCCAGGATTAGCGGGGGGGCGGATACGCAGTATTTT.

This clone turned up a few times. The chain recombines TRBV30 with TRBJ2-5, with D possibly being TRBD1 (6 bases). This CDR3 region has 15 residues. Germline V gene lookup returns CDR1 GTSNPN and CDR2 SVGIG (reference sequence). Trimming removed 2 bases at V and 4 bases at J, with 17 bases between. The CDR3 spells CAWSQGQQTGETQYF. As DNA, the CDR3 is TGTGCCTGGAGTCAGGGGCAGCAAACTGGAGAGACCCAGTACTTC.

This clone was recorded a few times. The genes are TRBV5-4 and TRBJ2-1; maybe TRBD2 (6 bases). The ends were cut back, 4 bases at V and 2 bases at J, with 16 bases in the middle. Germline V gene data show CDR1 as SGHNT and CDR2 as YYREEE (reference sequence). The CDR3 totals 16 residues. CDR3 nucleotide sequence: TGTGCCAGCAGCCTTGGAGGGGTTCGGGCCTACAATGAGCAGTTCTTC. Residues: CASSLGGVRAYNEQFF.

The chain has TRBV9 and TRBJ2-2; D unresolved. The germline CDR1 and CDR2 sequences are SGDLS and YYNGEE. The CDR3 length is 13 residues. Trimming left V 7 bases short and J 4 bases short, with 11 bases between. For the CDR3, the DNA is TGTGCCAGCGGGCCCTTTGGCACCGGGGAGCTGTTTTTT. It is translated as CASGPFGTGELFF.

The J gene is TRBJ1-5, the V gene TRBV18; D perhaps matches TRBD1 (5 bases). Germline CDR1 is KGHSH and CDR2 is LQKENI. This CDR3 region has 12 residues. The V end was cut by 6 bases, the J end by 4 bases, with 7 bases between. The CDR3 region is CASSTENQPQHF. The CDR3 region has the DNA TGTGCCAGCTCGACAGAGAATCAGCCCCAGCATTTT.

This clone was observed a few times. The rearrangement links TRBV23-1 to TRBJ2-7; 8 bases are a match to TRBD2. TRBV23-1 is assigned to the ORF class and has an uncertain function. The CDR3 runs 16 residues. Trimming cost V 0 bases and J 0 bases; bases outside gene matches: 4. CDR3 sequence: CASSQSRLARSYEQYF. The DNA for the CDR3 is TGCGCCAGCAGTCAATCGAGACTAGCGCGCTCCTACGAGCAGTACTTC.

The genes are TRBV27 and TRBJ2-3; 7 positions match TRBD1. CDR3 length: 14 amino acids. J lost 5 bases, V lost 6 bases, and 8 bases had no gene match. Germline V gene lookup returns CDR1 MNHEY and CDR2 SMNVEV (reference sequence). The CDR3 region is CASRTGDWRDTQYF. The DNA of the CDR3 is TGTGCCAGCAGAACAGGGGATTGGAGAGATACGCAGTATTTT.

The chain uses TRBV5-4 and TRBJ2-5; D is uncertain. CDR1 is SGHNT, CDR2 YYREEE, per germline (reference sequence). The CDR3 totals 14 residues. Trimming took 4 bases from V and 2 from J, leaving 12 bases between them. CDR3 nucleotides: TGTGCCAGCAGCCCTGGTGGAGCGCAAGAGACCCAGTACTTC. Its protein is CASSPGGAQETQYF. Using reference TRBV5-4 and TRBJ2-5 for the parts outside the CDR3, the full variable domain is ETGVTQSPTHLIKTRGQQVTLRCSSQSGHNTVSWYQQALGQGPQFIFQYYREEENGRGNFPPRFSGLQFPNYSSELNVNALELDDSALYLCASSPGGAQETQYFGPGTRLLVL.

This clone was recorded once. The chain links TRBV2 to TRBJ2-1; tentatively, D is TRBD1 (6 bases). V lost 2 bases and J lost 9, with 11 bases in between. There are 13 residues in the CDR3. Germline CDR1 and CDR2: SNHLY and FYNNEI. Here the CDR3 DNA reads TGTGCCAGCAGTGAAACCAGGGGCGGTGAGCAGTTCTTC. It translates to CASSETRGGEQFF.

This chain joins TRBV19 and TRBJ1-5, with 10 bases matching TRBD1. Trimming at V came to 4 bases and at J to 8 bases, leaving 2 bases not matched to a gene. CDR1 is LNHDA and CDR2 is SQIVND in the germline V gene (reference sequence). CDR3 length: 13 residues. The CDR3 is CASSTGTGEPQHF. The CDR3 DNA follows: TGTGCCAGTAGTACCGGGACAGGGGAGCCCCAGCATTTT.

J is TRBJ2-6 and V is TRBV6-5, with D unclear. The CDR3 is 16 amino acids. The V end was cut by 2 bases, the J end by 0 bases, with 8 bases between. CDR1 and CDR2 from the germline V gene are MNHEY and SVGAGI. CDR3 DNA sequence: TGTGCCAGCAGTTACCGATTGAGCTCTGGGGCCAACGTCCTGACTTTC. Translated: CASSYRLSSGANVLTF.